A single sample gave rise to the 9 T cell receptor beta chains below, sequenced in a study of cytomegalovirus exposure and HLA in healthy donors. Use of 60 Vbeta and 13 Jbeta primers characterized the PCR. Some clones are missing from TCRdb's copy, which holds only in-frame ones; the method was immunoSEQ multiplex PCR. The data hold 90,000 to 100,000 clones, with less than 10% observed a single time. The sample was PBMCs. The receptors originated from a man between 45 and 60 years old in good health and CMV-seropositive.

CDR3 nucleotides: TGTGCCAGCAGTCTAGCGACTTGGTTCTACAATGAGCAGTTCTTC. This sequence encodes CASSLATWFYNEQFF. The chain joins TRBV6-7 to TRBJ2-1; possibly TRBD2 for D (6 bases). TRBV6-7 is classed as an ORF, of uncertain function. The CDR3 is 15 residues long. The V end lost 5 bases, the J end lost 3 bases, and 14 bases lay between the germline ends.

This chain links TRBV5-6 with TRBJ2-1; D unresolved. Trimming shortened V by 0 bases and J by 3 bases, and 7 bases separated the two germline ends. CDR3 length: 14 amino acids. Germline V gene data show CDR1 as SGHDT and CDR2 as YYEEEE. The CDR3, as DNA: TGTGCCAGCAGCTTGGGGTTCAGCTACAATGAGCAGTTCTTC. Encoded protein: CASSLGFSYNEQFF.

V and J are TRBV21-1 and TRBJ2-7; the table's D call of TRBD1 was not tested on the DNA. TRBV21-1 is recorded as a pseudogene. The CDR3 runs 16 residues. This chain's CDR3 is CASSKVGTGYWRWQYF. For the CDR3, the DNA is TGTGCCAGCAGCAAAGTAGGGACAGGCTATTGGCGTTGGCAGTACTTC.

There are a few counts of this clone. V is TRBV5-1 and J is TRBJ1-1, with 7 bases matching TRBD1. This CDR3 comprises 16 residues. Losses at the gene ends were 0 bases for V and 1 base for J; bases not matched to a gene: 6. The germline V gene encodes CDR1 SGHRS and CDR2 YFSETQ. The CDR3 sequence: CASSLVGGGANTEAFF. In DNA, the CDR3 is TGCGCCAGCAGCTTGGTTGGAGGGGGCGCGAACACTGAAGCTTTCTTT.

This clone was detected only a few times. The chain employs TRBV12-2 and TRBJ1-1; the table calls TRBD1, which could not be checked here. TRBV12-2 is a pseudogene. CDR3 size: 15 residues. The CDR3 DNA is TGTGCAAGTCGCTTCCCGGACAGGGAGAATCCTGAAGCTTTCTTT. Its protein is CASRFPDRENPEAFF.

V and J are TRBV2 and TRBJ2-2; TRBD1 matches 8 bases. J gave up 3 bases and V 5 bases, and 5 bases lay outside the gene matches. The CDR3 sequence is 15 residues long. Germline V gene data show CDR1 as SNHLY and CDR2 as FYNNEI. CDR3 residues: CASSPQGDDTGELFF. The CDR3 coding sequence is TGTGCCAGCAGTCCACAGGGGGACGACACCGGGGAGCTGTTTTTT.

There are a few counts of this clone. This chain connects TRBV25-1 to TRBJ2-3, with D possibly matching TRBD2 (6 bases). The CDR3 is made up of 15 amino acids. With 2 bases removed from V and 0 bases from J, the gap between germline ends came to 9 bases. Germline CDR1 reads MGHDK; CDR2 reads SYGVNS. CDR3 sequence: CASSELGGSTDTQYF. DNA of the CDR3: TGTGCCAGCAGTGAACTCGGAGGGAGCACAGATACGCAGTATTTT.

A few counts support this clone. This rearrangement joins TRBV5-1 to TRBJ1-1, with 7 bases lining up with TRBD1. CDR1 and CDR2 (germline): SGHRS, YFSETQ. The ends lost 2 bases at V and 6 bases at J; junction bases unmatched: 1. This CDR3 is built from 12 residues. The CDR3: CASSLQGSEAFF. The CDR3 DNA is TGCGCCAGCAGCTTACAGGGGTCTGAAGCTTTCTTT.

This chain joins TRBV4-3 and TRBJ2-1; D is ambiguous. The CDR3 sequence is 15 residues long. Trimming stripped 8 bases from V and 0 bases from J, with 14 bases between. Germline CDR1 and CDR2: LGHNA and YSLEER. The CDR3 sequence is CASSDSSSSYNEQFF. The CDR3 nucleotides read TGCGCCAGCTCAGACTCGTCGAGCTCCTACAATGAGCAGTTCTTC.